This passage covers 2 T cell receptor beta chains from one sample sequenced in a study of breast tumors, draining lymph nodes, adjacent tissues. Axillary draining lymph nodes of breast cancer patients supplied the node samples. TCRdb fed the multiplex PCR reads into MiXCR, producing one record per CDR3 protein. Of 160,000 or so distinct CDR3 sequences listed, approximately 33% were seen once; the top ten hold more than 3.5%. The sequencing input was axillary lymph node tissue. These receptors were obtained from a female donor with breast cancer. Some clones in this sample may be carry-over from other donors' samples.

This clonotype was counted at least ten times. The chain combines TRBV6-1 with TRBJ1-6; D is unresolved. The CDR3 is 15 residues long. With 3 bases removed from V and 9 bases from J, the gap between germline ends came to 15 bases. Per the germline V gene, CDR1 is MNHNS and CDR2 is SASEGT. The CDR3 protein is CASSDDARFGSPLHF. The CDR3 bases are TGTGCCAGCAGTGATGACGCTCGGTTCGGTTCACCCCTCCACTTT.

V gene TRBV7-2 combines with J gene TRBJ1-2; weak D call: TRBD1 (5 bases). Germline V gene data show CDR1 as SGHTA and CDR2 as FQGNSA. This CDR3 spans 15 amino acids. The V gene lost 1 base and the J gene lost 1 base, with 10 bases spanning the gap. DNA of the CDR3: TGTGCCAGCAGCTTAGGGGGCAACCTTAACTATGGCTACACCTTC. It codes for CASSLGGNLNYGYTF.